This TCR beta chain was captured in a study of OX40 agonist ivuxolimab in advanced cancers. About the study: Patients were dosed with the agonistic anti-OX40 (CD134) antibody ivuxolimab. There were three patients with partial responses, one having hepatocellular carcinoma and two cutaneous melanoma. Overall study results and limits: The CD4+ and CD8+ T cells in the blood had expanded clonally by week 6 at 0.1 to 3.0 mg/kg. What antigens the expanded peripheral T cells recognized was never established.

Some clones are missing from TCRdb's copy, which holds only in-frame ones; the method was immunoSEQ multiplex PCR. The profile shows some 59,000 clones, more than 65% of them singletons. To note about this clone: Its matching antigen is unknown.

CDR1 is SGHRS and CDR2 is YFSETQ in the germline V gene. The V end was cut by 3 bases, the J end by 5 bases, with 12 bases between. The CDR3 sequence is 14 residues long. This material consisted of CD4+ or CD8+ T cells sorted from blood, taken in a trial of the OX40 agonist ivuxolimab. The chain couples TRBV5-1 to TRBJ2-1; unclear D gene. This receptor was identified in an adult with an advanced solid tumor such as melanoma, head and neck, liver or kidney cancer. CDR3 amino acids: CASSSGRTNNEQFF. DNA for the CDR3: TGCGCCAGCAGCTCAGGACGGACCAACAATGAGCAGTTCTTC. The full variable domain, rest sourced from reference TRBV5-1 and TRBJ2-1, is KAGVTQTPRYLIKTRGQQVTLSCSPISGHRSVSWYQQTPGQGLQFLFEYFSETQRNKGNFPGRFSGRQFSNSRSEMNVSTLELGDSALYLCASSSGRTNNEQFFGPGTRLTVL.